These 11 T cell receptor beta chains originate from one sample sequenced in a study of T cells in Graves' hyperthyroidism and ophthalmopathy. What was amplified from RNA transcripts were TCR beta CDR3 regions. First-round RT-PCR with HTBI primers amplified the TCR CDR3 region. TCRdb independently ran MiXCR on the multiplex PCR reads; one entry per CDR3 protein. In the table there are 600,000 to 650,000 distinct CDR3 sequences, less than 25% of which are singletons. The specimen sequenced was blood. All receptors derive from a man aged 25-45 years with Graves' ophthalmopathy.

Ten or more counts support this clonotype. V gene TRBV6-5 combines with J gene TRBJ1-1; D is perhaps TRBD1 (6 bases). The germline CDR1 and CDR2 sequences are MNHEY and SVGAGI. Deletions cut 0 bases from V and 4 bases from J, with 9 bases between. The CDR3 consists of 14 residues. CDR3 amino acids: CASSYSTGATEAFF. CDR3 sequence (DNA): TGTGCCAGCAGTTACTCGACGGGGGCCACTGAAGCTTTCTTT.

This clonotype was observed many times. At one end the junction does not follow the germline gene, possibly because of a read error. The gene calls are TRBV5-1 and TRBJ1-4, with 9 positions matching TRBD1. Germline V lookup: CDR1 SGHRS, CDR2 YFSETQ. The CDR3 contains 14 residues. The DNA of the CDR3 is TGTGCCAGCAGCCTCGGACAGGGGAATGAAAAACTGTTTTTT. It encodes CASSLGQGNEKLFF.

This clonotype was counted ten times or more. The V and J genes are TRBV2 and TRBJ1-5; TRBD1 agrees at 7 bases. Germline V CDR1 and CDR2: SNHLY, FYNNEI. The CDR3 extends over 14 amino acids. After removal of 4 bases from V and 4 bases from J, the junction contained 4 bases not matched to a gene. The CDR3 DNA sequence: TGTGCCAGCAGTGCGGGACAGAGAAATCAGCCCCAGCATTTT. Its translation: CASSAGQRNQPQHF.

This clonotype was seen a few times. CDR3 in amino acids: CASSLARGAEAFF. The DNA for the CDR3 is TGCGCCAGCAGCTTGGCCAGGGGAGCTGAAGCTTTCTTT. The chain is built from TRBV5-1 and TRBJ1-1, with D possibly being TRBD1 (6 bases). Germline-derived CDR1 and CDR2 are SGHRS and YFSETQ. CDR3 length equals 13 residues. V was pared by 0 bases and J by 6 bases, with 9 bases between.

In its sample, this clonotype was seen many times. The chain is built from TRBV5-1 and TRBJ1-1; 8 nucleotides line up with TRBD1. Looked up from germline, CDR1 is SGHRS and CDR2 is YFSETQ. The CDR3 consists of 15 residues. The V and J ends lost 3 bases and 6 bases, in that order; junction bases with no gene match: 10. CDR3 DNA sequence: TGCGCCAGCAGCTCCCGGACAGGGAAAACGGCTGAAGCTTTCTTT. It specifies CASSSRTGKTAEAFF.

The chain is built from TRBV28 and TRBJ2-7; 9 nucleotides align to TRBD1. V shed 6 bases, J shed 4 bases, and the junction held 13 bases outside the gene matches. Germline CDR1 is MDHEN and CDR2 is SYDVKM. The CDR3 consists of 16 residues. The CDR3 DNA sequence: TGTGCCAGCAGCAAATTGACCGGGACAGGGCCATACGAGCAGTACTTC. Translating gives CASSKLTGTGPYEQYF.

The gene calls are TRBV6-5 and TRBJ2-7; TRBD1 agrees at 7 bases. Germline-derived CDR1 and CDR2 are MNHEY and SVGAGI. The CDR3 contains 16 residues. The junction had 8 bases not matched to a gene; V was cut back by 1 base and J by 2 bases. DNA of the CDR3: TGTGCCAGCAGTTACTATGGGACAGACGATCCCTACGAGCAGTACTTC. Its translation: CASSYYGTDDPYEQYF.

This clonotype was observed a few times. V and J are TRBV6-1 and TRBJ2-1; 14 positions match TRBD2. V lost 5 bases to trimming and J lost 8 bases; unmatched junction nucleotides: 5. This CDR3 comprises 15 residues. Germline assignment: CDR1 MNHNS and CDR2 SASEGT. The CDR3 sequence is CASSQSGLAGDEQFF. CDR3 bases: TGTGCCAGCAGTCAATCGGGACTAGCGGGAGATGAGCAGTTCTTC.

The V and J genes are TRBV11-2 and TRBJ2-7; D is unclear. Trimming took off 1 base at V and 0 bases at J, with 10 bases between the two ends. CDR3 size: 15 residues. Germline V gene sequence: CDR1 SGHAT, CDR2 FQNNGV. The CDR3 is CASSLVGESSYEQYF. The CDR3 DNA sequence: TGTGCCAGCAGCTTAGTGGGTGAAAGCTCCTACGAGCAGTACTTC.

This rearrangement joins TRBV25-1 to TRBJ1-2; D is ambiguous. The germline V gene encodes CDR1 MGHDK and CDR2 SYGVNS. The CDR3 runs to 14 residues. Trimming stripped 6 bases from V and 3 bases from J, with 14 bases between. The DNA for the CDR3 is TGTGCCAGCAGCGGACTTGAACAGTACTATGGCTACACCTTC. Translated, it gives CASSGLEQYYGYTF.

V usage is TRBV19 and J usage is TRBJ2-7; maybe TRBD1 (5 bases). The CDR3 sequence is 14 residues long. The germline V and J ends were trimmed by 2 bases and 3 bases, with 11 bases remaining between them. Germline V gives CDR1 LNHDA, CDR2 SQIVND (reference sequence). CDR3 loop: CASSIKEDSYEQYF. The CDR3, as DNA: TGTGCCAGTAGTATAAAGGAAGACAGCTACGAGCAGTACTTC.